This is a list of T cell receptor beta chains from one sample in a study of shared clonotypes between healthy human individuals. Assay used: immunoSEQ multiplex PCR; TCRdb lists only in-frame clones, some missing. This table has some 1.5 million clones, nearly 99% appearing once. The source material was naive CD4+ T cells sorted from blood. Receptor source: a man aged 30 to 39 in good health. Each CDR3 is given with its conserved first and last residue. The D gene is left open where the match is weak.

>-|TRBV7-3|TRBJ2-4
TGTGCCAGCAGCTTAATAGGGGGAGCCAAAAACATTCAGTACTTC
CASSLIGGAKNIQYF
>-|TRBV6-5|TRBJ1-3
TGTGCCAGCAGTGCCGACTCTGGAAACACCATATATTTT
CASSADSGNTIYF
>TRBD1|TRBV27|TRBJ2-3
TGTGCCAGCAGTTTTTGGGACAGGGTATCGGCAGATACGCAGTATTTT
CASSFWDRVSADTQYF
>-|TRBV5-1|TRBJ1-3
TGCGCCAGCAGCTTGGCTTCGGGTACGAACACCATATATTTT
CASSLASGTNTIYF
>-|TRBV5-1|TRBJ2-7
TGCGCCAGCAGGAAAGACAGGGCAACTAGCGGCCACACCTACGAGCAGTACTTC
CASRKDRATSGHTYEQYF
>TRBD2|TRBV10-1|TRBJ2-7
TGCGCCAGCAGCGGACTAGCGGGATACGAGCAGTACTTC
CASSGLAGYEQYF
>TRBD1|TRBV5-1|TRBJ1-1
TGCGCCAGCAGCTGGGACAGTACGGAATATGAAGCTTTCTTT
CASSWDSTEYEAFF
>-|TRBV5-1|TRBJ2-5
TGCGCCAGCAGCTATCAACCAGGAGAGACCCAGTACTTC
CASSYQPGETQYF
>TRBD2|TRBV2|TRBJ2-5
TGTGCCAGAGCGGGGGGCGCGGGGGAGACCCAGTACTTC
CARAGGAGETQYF
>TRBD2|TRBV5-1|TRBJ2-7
TGCGCCAGCAGCCCCGGAGTCCTTAGCGGGAGGGGCGAGCAGTACTTC
CASSPGVLSGRGEQYF
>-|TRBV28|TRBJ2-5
TGTGCCAGCAGGGTACCGGGACTTCAAGAGACCCAGTACTTC
CASRVPGLQETQYF
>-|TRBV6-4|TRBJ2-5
TGTGCCGTCGGGCAGAACCAAGAGACCCAGTACTTC
CAVGQNQETQYF
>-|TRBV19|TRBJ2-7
TGTGCCAGTAGTCAACACGACACCAAGCAGTACTTC
CASSQHDTKQYF
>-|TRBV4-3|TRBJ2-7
TGCGCCAGCAGCCAAGAGATGGTTAGTCCGCACGAGCAGTACTTC
CASSQEMVSPHEQYF
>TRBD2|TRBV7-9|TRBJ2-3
TGTGCCAGCAGCTTAGCGTTCGGGGGGGGCGACCACACAGATACGCAGTATTTT
CASSLAFGGGDHTDTQYF
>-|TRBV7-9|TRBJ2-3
TGTGCCAGCAGCTTAGAGGCCTTAGGAGATACGCAGTATTTT
CASSLEALGDTQYF
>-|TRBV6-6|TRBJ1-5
TGTGCCAGCAGTTACTCAGGAGGGCTTGGGGATCAGCCCCAGCATTTT
CASSYSGGLGDQPQHF
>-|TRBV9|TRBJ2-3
TGTGCCAGCAGCGTAGAGGAGGGCGGTACGCAGTATTTT
CASSVEEGGTQYF
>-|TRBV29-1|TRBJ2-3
TGCAGCGTTGAAGATTCCCAACTAGCAGGGGCGACAGATACGCAGTATTTT
CSVEDSQLAGATDTQYF
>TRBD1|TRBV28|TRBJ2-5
TGTGCCAGCAGCTTAGGGGACAGGCTAAAAGAGACCCAGTACTTC
CASSLGDRLKETQYF
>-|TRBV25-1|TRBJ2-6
TGTGCCAGCAGTGAAGCAGGGGCCAACGTCCTGACTTTC
CASSEAGANVLTF
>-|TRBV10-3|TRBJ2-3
TGTGCCATCAGTGTCGATACAGATACGCAGTATTTT
CAISVDTDTQYF
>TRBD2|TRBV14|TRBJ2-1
TGTGCCAGCAGCCAAGCGGGAGGTTCCTACAATGAGCAGTTCTTC
CASSQAGGSYNEQFF
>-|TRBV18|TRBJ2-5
TGTGCCAGCTCACCCCTGGGGGCGCGGGAGACCCAGTACTTC
CASSPLGARETQYF
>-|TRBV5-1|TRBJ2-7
TGCGCCAGCAGCTTGGCTGGGGCAGACGAGCAGTACTTC
CASSLAGADEQYF